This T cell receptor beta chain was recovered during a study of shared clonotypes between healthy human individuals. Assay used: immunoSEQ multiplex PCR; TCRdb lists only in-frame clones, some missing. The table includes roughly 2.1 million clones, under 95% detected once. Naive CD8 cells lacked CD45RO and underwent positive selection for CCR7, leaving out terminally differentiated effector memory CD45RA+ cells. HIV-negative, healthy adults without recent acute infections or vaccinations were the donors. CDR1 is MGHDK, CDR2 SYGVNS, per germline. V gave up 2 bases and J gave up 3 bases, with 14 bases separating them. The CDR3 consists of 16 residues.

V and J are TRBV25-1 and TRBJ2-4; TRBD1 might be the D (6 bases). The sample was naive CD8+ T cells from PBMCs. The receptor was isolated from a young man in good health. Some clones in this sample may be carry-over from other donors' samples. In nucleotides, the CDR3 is TGTGCCAGCAGTGAACGCGGACAGAGCCACAAAAACATTCAGTACTTC. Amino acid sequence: CASSERGQSHKNIQYF.